Each of the 25 T cell receptor beta chains below was sequenced from the same sample in a study of T cells in localized non-small cell lung cancer. The table came from immunoSEQ multiplex PCR; TCRdb's copy has only in-frame clones and leaves some out. Among around 79,000 clones listed, roughly 75% were seen once. Source: PBMCs, taken before any cancer treatment. Source of these receptors: a man aged 35-69 years with stage II squamous cell lung carcinoma.

This chain connects TRBV7-2 to TRBJ1-2, with unresolved D. The CDR3 covers 14 residues. V was clipped by 0 bases and J by 8 bases, with 13 bases between them. CDR1 is SGHTA and CDR2 is FQGNSA in the germline V gene. This chain's CDR3 is CASSLARRAGGYTF. The CDR3 bases are TGTGCCAGCAGCTTAGCTAGGAGGGCCGGGGGCTACACCTTC.

The V and J genes are TRBV5-1 and TRBJ2-5; TRBD1 aligns across 7 bases. Germline-derived CDR1 and CDR2 are SGHRS and YFSETQ. The CDR3 spans 16 residues. With 4 bases clipped from V and 4 bases from J, the junction kept 13 bases outside the gene matches. CDR3 in DNA: TGCGCCAGCAGCCTTACGAGGGGGCTAATCGGAGAGACCCAGTACTTC. Its translation: CASSLTRGLIGETQYF.

The chain recombines TRBV5-5 with TRBJ2-5, with D perhaps matching TRBD2 (7 bases). Germline V lookup: CDR1 SGHKS, CDR2 YYEKEE (reference sequence). Trimming took off 2 bases at V and 1 base at J, with 15 bases between the two ends. The CDR3 sequence is 16 residues long. In DNA form, the CDR3 reads TGTGCCAGCAGCTTTGGGGCGGGGGCCACCCAAGAGACCCAGTACTTC. Translated, it gives CASSFGAGATQETQYF.

This clone was seen a single time. The chain couples TRBV5-1 to TRBJ1-3; 9 bases align to TRBD1. Trimming at V came to 4 bases and at J to 8 bases, leaving 7 bases not matched to a gene. Per the germline V gene, CDR1 is SGHRS and CDR2 is YFSETQ. This CDR3 has 14 residues. This CDR3 is CASSLTTGGDTIYF. The CDR3 region has the DNA TGCGCCAGCAGCCTAACGACAGGGGGGGACACCATATATTTT.

V and J are TRBV6-5 and TRBJ1-1; D unclear. The CDR3 sequence is 13 residues long. The V end was cut by 6 bases, the J end by 2 bases, with 10 bases between. Germline-derived CDR1 and CDR2 are MNHEY and SVGAGI. The DNA of the CDR3 is TGTGCCAGCAGACACCAGAGCAACACTGAAGCTTTCTTT. Its translation is CASRHQSNTEAFF.

This chain joins TRBV6-5 and TRBJ1-6; D perhaps matches TRBD1 (6 bases). CDR1 and CDR2 from the germline V gene are MNHEY and SVGAGI. The CDR3 totals 15 residues. Trimming shortened V by 5 bases and J by 5 bases, and 13 bases separated the two germline ends. The CDR3 reads CASSTTGTHNSPLHF. DNA for the CDR3: TGTGCCAGCAGTACCACAGGGACACATAATTCACCCCTCCACTTT.

The chain has TRBV18 and TRBJ2-5; D is unresolved. The CDR3 totals 16 residues. With 6 bases removed from V and 1 base from J, the gap between germline ends came to 18 bases. Germline assignment: CDR1 KGHSH and CDR2 LQKENI. The CDR3 DNA is TGTGCCAGCTCCCCTACGGGTTCATTAGTCCAAGAGACCCAGTACTTC. As protein: CASSPTGSLVQETQYF.

This rearrangement joins TRBV4-2 to TRBJ1-2; 12 nucleotides align to TRBD1. The CDR3 spans 17 residues. The germline gives CDR1 LGHNA, CDR2 YNFKEQ. Unmatched junction bases numbered 7, after V lost 0 bases and J lost 5 bases. The CDR3 sequence: CASSQDRGQGARYGYTF. The CDR3 DNA reads as TGTGCCAGCAGCCAAGATAGGGGACAGGGGGCACGGTATGGCTACACCTTC.

This clone showed up just a few times. The rearrangement links TRBV14 to TRBJ1-1; TRBD1 is a possible D gene (5 bases). The germline gives CDR1 SGHDN, CDR2 FVKESK. Trimming took 5 bases from V and 3 from J, leaving 13 bases between them. The CDR3 is made up of 14 amino acids. For the CDR3, the DNA is TGTGCCAGCAGCGCCGGGACGACGGACACTGAAGCTTTCTTT. Its translation is CASSAGTTDTEAFF.

The CDR3 DNA sequence: TGTGCCAGCAGCAGAGCGGGGGGAACCTACGAGCAGTACTTC. Protein product: CASSRAGGTYEQYF. The gene calls are TRBV7-6 and TRBJ2-7; 9 bases agree with TRBD2. The CDR3 extends over 14 amino acids. Germline V gene lookup returns CDR1 SGHVS and CDR2 FNYEAQ. V lost 5 bases, J lost 2 bases, and 4 bases stayed unmatched.

This rearrangement joins TRBV7-8 to TRBJ1-2, with a weak D call TRBD1 (5 bases). Per the germline V gene, CDR1 is SGHVS and CDR2 is FQNEAQ. With 5 bases removed from V and 4 bases from J, the gap between germline ends came to 17 bases. The CDR3 covers 15 residues. CDR3 DNA sequence: TGTGCCAGCAGCCGAAATCCCCGCGGGGGCTATGGCTACACCTTC. It yields the protein CASSRNPRGGYGYTF.

In its sample, this clone was seen a few times. The CDR3 DNA is TGTGCCAGCAGCTTGCAGGGGGCCTACGAGCAGTACTTC. It codes for CASSLQGAYEQYF. The chain has TRBV5-5 and TRBJ2-7; 7 bases agree with TRBD1. Germline CDR1 and CDR2: SGHKS and YYEKEE (reference sequence). Germline trimming cut 1 base from V and 2 bases from J; bases unmatched to any gene: 0. CDR3 length equals 13 residues.

This clone was detected only a few times. The V and J genes are TRBV5-4 and TRBJ1-1; weak D call: TRBD1 (6 bases). The CDR3 is made up of 12 amino acids. V lost 0 bases and J 10 bases, leaving 10 bases between the germline ends. Germline V gene sequence: CDR1 SGHNT, CDR2 YYREEE (reference sequence). DNA for the CDR3: TGTGCCAGCAGCTTGGTAGGGGGAGCAGCTTTCTTT. This gives the protein CASSLVGGAAFF.

This clone was seen more than once but under ten times. This chain connects TRBV19 to TRBJ2-7, with 8 nucleotides matching TRBD1. This CDR3 contains 14 residues. The V segment lost 3 bases and the J segment 3 bases; nucleotides outside the gene matches: 4. The V gene's germline CDR1 is LNHDA and CDR2 SQIVND (reference sequence). The DNA of the CDR3 is TGTGCCAGTAGTATGGGGACAGGCGGCTACGAGCAGTACTTC. Its translation: CASSMGTGGYEQYF.

The rearrangement uses TRBV27 and TRBJ1-4; 9 bases align to TRBD1. The CDR3 covers 19 residues. V shed 4 bases, J shed 4 bases, and the junction held 16 bases outside the gene matches. Germline V lookup: CDR1 MNHEY, CDR2 SMNVEV (reference sequence). The CDR3 spells CASSSILGQGRGGNEKLFF. DNA of the CDR3: TGTGCCAGCAGTTCCATTCTCGGACAGGGGAGGGGAGGTAATGAAAAACTGTTTTTT.

CDR3 sequence reads: CASSLQGAPYGYTF. The CDR3 bases are TGTGCCAGCAGCTTACAGGGGGCCCCCTATGGCTACACCTTC. J is TRBJ1-2 and V is TRBV7-9, with 8 bases aligning to TRBD1. The V and J ends lost 2 bases and 4 bases, in that order; junction bases with no gene match: 3. CDR3 length: 14 residues. The germline V gene has CDR1 SEHNR and CDR2 FQNEAQ (reference sequence).

This clone was seen only a few times. The rearrangement links TRBV5-4 to TRBJ2-3, with a possible D match to TRBD2 (6 bases). V shed 3 bases and J shed 1 base, with 21 bases lying between them. From germline, CDR1 is SGHNT and CDR2 YYREEE (reference sequence). There are 18 residues in the CDR3. The CDR3 coding sequence is TGTGCCAGCAGCTCGGGACTGGAGTCATGGTTCGGCACAGATACGCAGTATTTT. This gives the protein CASSSGLESWFGTDTQYF.

The chain couples TRBV19 to TRBJ1-5; D not certain. V was cut by 8 bases and J by 5 bases, with 13 bases left in between. Germline V lookup: CDR1 LNHDA, CDR2 SQIVND (reference sequence). This CDR3 comprises 13 residues. CDR3 DNA sequence: TGTGCCAGTTCGAGGGTTAAGGATCAGCCCCAGCATTTT. Translated: CASSRVKDQPQHF.

The count of this clone is one. The CDR3 protein is CASSATGGTEAFF. CDR3 coding DNA: TGTGCCAGCAGCGCGACAGGGGGCACTGAAGCTTTCTTT. This chain links TRBV5-4 with TRBJ1-1; 9 bases match TRBD1. V was pared by 4 bases and J by 4 bases, with 2 bases of the junction left unmatched. The CDR3 contains 13 residues. Germline V gene lookup returns CDR1 SGHNT and CDR2 YYREEE (reference sequence). Combining the CDR3 with reference TRBV5-4 and TRBJ1-1 gives the whole variable domain ETGVTQSPTHLIKTRGQQVTLRCSSQSGHNTVSWYQQALGQGPQFIFQYYREEENGRGNFPPRFSGLQFPNYSSELNVNALELDDSALYLCASSATGGTEAFFGQGTRLTVV.

CDR3 loop: CASSWGADEQFF. CDR3 nucleotides: TGTGCCAGCAGCTGGGGGGCGGATGAGCAGTTCTTC. This chain joins TRBV5-4 and TRBJ2-1; D tentatively reads TRBD1 or TRBD2 (6 bases each). Germline CDR1 is SGHNT and CDR2 is YYREEE (reference sequence). The CDR3 has 12 residues. V gave up 3 bases and J gave up 8 bases, with 9 bases separating them.

The chain links TRBV29-1 to TRBJ1-1, with D perhaps TRBD1 (6 bases). The CDR3 runs 12 residues. Germline CDR1 and CDR2: SQVTM and ANQGSEA. V lost 3 bases and J lost 4, with 9 bases in between. The CDR3 DNA is TGCAGCGTTGAGGGGGGGGCCACTGAAGCTTTCTTT. Translation: CSVEGGATEAFF.

The chain employs TRBV28 and TRBJ1-5; no reliable D call. V was trimmed by 8 bases and J by 4 bases, leaving 9 bases between them. Germline V gene lookup returns CDR1 MDHEN and CDR2 SYDVKM. The CDR3 contains 12 residues. The CDR3: CASWTHNQPQHF. As DNA, the CDR3 is TGTGCCAGCTGGACTCATAATCAGCCCCAGCATTTT.

The chain is built from TRBV13 and TRBJ2-7, with TRBD2 as a possible D gene (6 bases). V lost 1 base and J lost 1, with 8 bases in between. CDR1 and CDR2 (germline): PRHDT, FYEKMQ (reference sequence). The CDR3 is 14 amino acids. CDR3 DNA: TGTGCCAGCAGCTTAGTTCGGGGGTCCTACGAGCAGTACTTC. Its protein is CASSLVRGSYEQYF.

About this clone: Within the sample, other DNA sequences also encode this same CDR3. This chain's CDR3 is CASSIGRANTEAFF. CDR3 nucleotides: TGTGCCAGTAGTATCGGAAGAGCGAACACTGAAGCTTTCTTT. This chain links TRBV19 with TRBJ1-1, with unresolved D. The CDR3 length is 14 residues. Trimming took off 3 bases at V and 1 base at J, with 9 bases between the two ends. Germline V gives CDR1 LNHDA, CDR2 SQIVND (reference sequence).

The chain uses TRBV5-1 and TRBJ2-1; 8 positions match TRBD2. Trimming took 0 bases from V and 6 from J; bases not matched to a gene: 5. This CDR3 is 15 amino acids long. The germline CDR1 and CDR2 sequences are SGHRS and YFSETQ. CDR3 DNA sequence: TGCGCCAGCAGCTTGGCCGGGAGGGTCGGCAATGAGCAGTTCTTC. Translation gives CASSLAGRVGNEQFF.